This TCR beta chain was sequenced in a study of shared clonotypes between healthy human individuals. Study in general: Serving as donors were a couple of women and three men, whose ages spanned 18 to 49. General study findings and limits: Represented diversity, genetic and exposure-history alike, was limited by few donors. Around 5% of naive CD4 clonotypes were common to several donors.

This table comes from immunoSEQ multiplex PCR, and its TCRdb copy is limited to in-frame clones, with some not included. The sample records about 2.1 million clones, about 93% being singletons. CD45RO-negative CD8 cells positively selected for CCR7 made up the naive population, which excluded terminally differentiated effector memory CD45RA+ cells. Every one of the donors was a Caucasian adult that lived in Nashville, Tennessee. For this clone: What it binds is not known.

Per germline, CDR1 SGHTA and CDR2 FQGTGA. V lost 5 bases, J lost 1 base, and 3 bases stayed unmatched. The CDR3 is made up of 14 amino acids. Input material: naive CD8+ T cells from PBMCs. This sequence joins TRBV7-3 and TRBJ2-7; 9 bases match TRBD2. The receptor comes from a man younger than 35 in good health. Some clones in this sample may be carry-over from other donors' samples. CDR3 nucleotide sequence: TGTGCCAGCAGCCCTAGCGGGGATTCCTACGAGCAGTACTTC. This sequence encodes CASSPSGDSYEQYF.